This TCR beta chain was sequenced for a study of beta chain features in type 1 diabetes. Study-level findings and limits: Moderate but significant shortening of TCRB CDR3s was recorded in all four CD4+ subsets from Type 1 diabetes patients. VDJ junctions from patients with type 1 diabetes contained fewer insertions and more deletions.

Note on this clone: Antigen unknown.

The CDR3 is 16 amino acids. The V gene end was trimmed by 4 bases and the J gene end by 0 bases; junction bases not matched to a gene: 8. Germline V gene data show CDR1 as LGHNA and CDR2 as YSLEER. Every isolated RNA sample was fully reverse transcribed, so sequencing captured expressed TCRB transcripts. Assay used: immunoSEQ multiplex PCR; TCRdb lists only in-frame clones, some missing. The sample has some 160,000 clones, about 8.3% seen once. Sequences were obtained from central memory CD4+ T cells from blood. This chain uses TRBV4-3 with TRBJ1-2; 7 nucleotides match TRBD1. The receptor was derived from a woman under 30 with type 1 diabetes. CDR3 sequence reads: CASSPGTARANYGYTF. The CDR3 DNA sequence: TGCGCCAGCAGCCCCGGGACAGCTAGAGCTAACTATGGCTACACCTTC.